Each of the 8 T cell receptor beta chains below was sequenced from the same sample in a study of T cell responses to AZD1222 COVID-19 vaccine. Some clones are missing from TCRdb's copy, which holds only in-frame ones; the method was immunoSEQ multiplex PCR. The table includes 85,000 to 100,000 clones, about 86% detected once. The sequencing used peripheral blood, collected on day 0 of AZD1222 vaccination. The receptor set was obtained from an adult in good health.

The table lists this clone with a few counts. The V and J genes are TRBV2 and TRBJ2-7; D is uncertain. V gave up 6 bases and J gave up 2 bases, with 14 bases separating them. The CDR3 is 14 residues long. Germline assignment: CDR1 SNHLY and CDR2 FYNNEI. The CDR3: CASRKETVTYEQYF. The CDR3 coding sequence is TGTGCCAGCAGGAAAGAGACGGTAACCTACGAGCAGTACTTC.

This chain connects TRBV5-1 to TRBJ1-3; D call uncertain. Trimming pared 4 bases from V and 6 bases from J, leaving 14 bases between. In germline, CDR1 is SGHRS, CDR2 YFSETQ. The CDR3 sequence is 14 residues long. Here the CDR3 DNA reads TGCGCCAGCAGCCCGGACTTGGTAGTAAACACCATATATTTT. Residues: CASSPDLVVNTIYF.

The chain links TRBV4-1 to TRBJ2-7; a possible D gene is TRBD1 (6 bases). V lost 4 bases, J lost 2 bases, and 15 bases lay in between. CDR1 MGHRA and CDR2 YSYEKL come from the germline V gene. The CDR3 spans 15 residues. CDR3: CASSPARGGTYEQYF. For the CDR3, the DNA is TGCGCCAGCAGCCCAGCGCGAGGGGGTACCTACGAGCAGTACTTC.

This rearrangement joins TRBV2 to TRBJ2-7; D may be TRBD2 (6 bases). The CDR3 contains 15 residues. The ends were cut back, 6 bases at V and 2 bases at J, with 17 bases in the middle. CDR1 is SNHLY and CDR2 is FYNNEI in the germline V gene. The CDR3 nucleotides read TGTGCCAGCAGGGAGGGTCGGTCCTGGGCCTACGAGCAGTACTTC. As protein: CASREGRSWAYEQYF.

In its sample, this clone ranks as large (0.1 to 1%). The chain joins TRBV15 to TRBJ1-4; 8 positions match TRBD1. V was pared by 1 base and J by 7 bases, with 5 bases of the junction left unmatched. CDR3 length: 15 amino acids. Germline CDR1 reads LNHNV; CDR2 reads YYDKDF (reference sequence). CDR3: CATSRGTGQGEKLFF. CDR3 DNA sequence: TGTGCCACCAGCAGAGGGACAGGGCAGGGTGAAAAACTGTTTTTT.

The chain joins TRBV4-2 to TRBJ2-5, with a possible D match to TRBD2 (5 bases). Trimming stripped 4 bases from V and 4 bases from J, with 16 bases between. This CDR3 is built from 15 residues. CDR1 and CDR2 (germline): LGHNA, YNFKEQ. The CDR3 DNA is TGTGCCAGCAGCCCCTCCTCCGGAAGCGGAGAGACCCAGTACTTC. It yields the protein CASSPSSGSGETQYF.

This clone was counted between two and nine times. This sequence joins TRBV20-1 and TRBJ2-7; 8 bases match TRBD2. From germline, CDR1 is DFQATT and CDR2 SNEGSKA (reference sequence). The CDR3 spans 14 residues. After removal of 3 bases from V and 2 bases from J, the junction contained 6 bases not matched to a gene. CDR3 region: CSASWTSRAYEQYF. For the CDR3, the DNA is TGCAGTGCTAGTTGGACTAGCAGGGCCTACGAGCAGTACTTC.

The V call is TRBV4-3, the J call TRBJ1-2, with a possible D match to TRBD1 (5 bases). CDR3 size: 19 residues. Per germline, CDR1 LGHNA and CDR2 YSLEER. Trimming took off 0 bases at V and 4 bases at J, with 24 bases between the two ends. CDR3 coding DNA: TGCGCCAGCAGCCAAGATGTTAGCGGGCAGAGGGGTTACCTCTATGGCTACACCTTC. Its translation is CASSQDVSGQRGYLYGYTF.